Reported below is one T cell receptor beta chain. This sample is part of a study of T-cell memory formation after mild COVID-19. The CDR3 is 12 residues long. Germline CDR1 SNHLY, CDR2 FYNNEI. V was trimmed by 5 bases and J by 13 bases, leaving 17 bases between them. MiXCR, run by TCRdb on the 5' RACE reads, gives a single entry per CDR3 protein. The profile shows around 430,000 distinct CDR3 sequences, 16% of them singletons. The chain has TRBV2 and TRBJ2-5; D is undetermined. This sequence originates from a man aged 18 to 30 who had mild COVID-19 (a few samples of this study predate the infection). Cell type and time point are not known. Sequenced material: PBMCs or a T cell subset sorted from them (not recorded which). The CDR3 coding sequence is TGTGCCAGCAGTCGAACGGTCGCGGCTAGGTACTTC. It encodes CASSRTVAARYF.